This T cell receptor beta chain was captured in a study of cytomegalovirus exposure and HLA in healthy donors. V was trimmed by 2 bases and J by 5 bases, leaving 12 bases between them. Germline V lookup: CDR1 LNHDA, CDR2 SQIVND (reference sequence). The length of the CDR3 is 14 residues. This PCR relied on a set of 60 Vbeta primers and 13 Jbeta primers. Sequenced by immunoSEQ multiplex PCR; TCRdb stores in-frame clones only, minus some. The top ten hold approximately 4.5% of the sample, which has fewer than 200,000 clones, 80% seen once. For this clone: Its matching antigen is unknown.

General study results and limits: Some V segments (TRBV6-2 and TRBV6-3 among them) were excluded as indistinguishable. Prediction of most subjects' HLA-A and HLA-B alleles by TCR beta sequences was reportedly accurate. Associated with cytomegalovirus, according to the listing, were some 150 TCR beta chains. The dataset shows that most TCR sequences were rare, while some public TCRs occurred in many donors.

The chain is built from TRBV19 and TRBJ1-1; weak D call: TRBD1 (5 bases). Sequenced: PBMCs. The origin of this receptor is a man in his thirties or forties in good health and CMV-seronegative. As DNA, the CDR3 is TGTGCCAGTAGTATAATGGGACTGAGTACTGAAGCTTTCTTT. This codes for CASSIMGLSTEAFF.